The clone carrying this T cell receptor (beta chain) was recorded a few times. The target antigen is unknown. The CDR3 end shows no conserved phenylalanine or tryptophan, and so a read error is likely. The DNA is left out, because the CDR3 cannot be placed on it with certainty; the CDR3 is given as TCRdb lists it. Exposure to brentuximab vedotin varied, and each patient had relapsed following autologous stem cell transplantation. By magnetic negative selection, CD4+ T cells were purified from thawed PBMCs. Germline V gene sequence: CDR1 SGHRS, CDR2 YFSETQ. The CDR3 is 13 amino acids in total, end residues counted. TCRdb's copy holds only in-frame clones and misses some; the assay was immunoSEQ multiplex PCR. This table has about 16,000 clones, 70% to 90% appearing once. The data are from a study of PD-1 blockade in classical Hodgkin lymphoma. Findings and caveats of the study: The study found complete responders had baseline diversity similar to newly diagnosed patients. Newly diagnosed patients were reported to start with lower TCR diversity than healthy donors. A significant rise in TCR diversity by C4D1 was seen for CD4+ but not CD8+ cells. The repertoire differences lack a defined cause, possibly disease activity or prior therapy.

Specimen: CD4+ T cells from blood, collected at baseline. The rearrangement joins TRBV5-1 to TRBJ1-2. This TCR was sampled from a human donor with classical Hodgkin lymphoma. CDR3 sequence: CASSVTSVRKTYG.